Below, 11 T cell receptor beta chains from the same sample are listed, as sequenced in a study of OX40 agonist ivuxolimab in advanced cancers. Sequencing was performed with immunoSEQ multiplex PCR; in TCRdb, only in-frame clones are kept and a portion is missing. The table shows about 20,000 clones, with over 65% occurring only once. The sequencing used CD4+ or CD8+ T cells sorted from blood, collected in a trial of the OX40 agonist ivuxolimab. The receptor set was obtained from an adult with an advanced solid tumor such as melanoma, head and neck, liver or kidney cancer.

The genes are TRBV19 and TRBJ2-2; D unclear. This CDR3 comprises 15 residues. Between the trimmed V and J ends, which lost 4 bases and 5 bases, there was a span of 14 bases. Germline CDR1 LNHDA, CDR2 SQIVND (reference sequence). CDR3: CASSTRSSETGELFF. The CDR3 nucleotides read TGTGCCAGTAGTACGAGAAGCAGTGAAACCGGGGAGCTGTTTTTT.

V and J are TRBV19 and TRBJ2-5, with 11 nucleotides matching TRBD1. Germline CDR1 and CDR2: LNHDA and SQIVND (reference sequence). This CDR3 spans 18 amino acids. Trimming cost V 5 bases and J 3 bases; bases outside gene matches: 14. CDR3 nucleotides: TGTGCCAGTAGTCCCTCTTCGGGACAGGGGGTAACGAAAGAGACCCAGTACTTC. Its protein product is CASSPSSGQGVTKETQYF.

The chain links TRBV7-2 to TRBJ2-2, with 9 bases lining up with TRBD2. This CDR3 spans 16 amino acids. The germline CDR1 and CDR2 sequences are SGHTA and FQGNSA. V dropped 2 bases and J dropped 6; count of bases not matched to a gene: 7. The CDR3 coding sequence is TGTGCCAGCAGCTTATTGGCGGGGGGGCCCTCCGGGGAGCTGTTTTTT. As protein: CASSLLAGGPSGELFF. Using reference TRBV7-2 and TRBJ2-2 for the parts outside the CDR3, the full variable domain is GAGVSQSPSNKVTEKGKDVELRCDPISGHTALYWYRQSLGQGLEFLIYFQGNSAPDKSGLPSDRFSAERTGGSVSTLTIQRTQQEDSAVYLCASSLLAGGPSGELFFGEGSRLTVL.

This clone was seen just once. This chain links TRBV5-1 with TRBJ2-7, with TRBD2 matching over 7 bases. V lost 0 bases, J lost 2 bases, and 2 bases stayed unmatched. Germline loops: CDR1 SGHRS, CDR2 YFSETQ. The CDR3 runs to 14 residues. CDR3 nucleotides: TGCGCCAGCAGCTTGGAGGGACTACCCTACGAGCAGTACTTC. This codes for CASSLEGLPYEQYF.

This chain uses TRBV7-9 with TRBJ2-2; D unresolved. The V gene lost 1 base and the J gene lost 5 bases, with 2 bases spanning the gap. Germline V lookup: CDR1 SEHNR, CDR2 FQNEAQ (reference sequence). This CDR3 has 12 amino acids. The CDR3: CASSLGTGELFF. The CDR3 DNA sequence: TGTGCCAGCAGCTTAGGTACCGGGGAGCTGTTTTTT.

V is TRBV5-6 and J is TRBJ2-1, with 9 bases that match TRBD1. V shed 4 bases, J shed 6 bases, and the junction held 5 bases outside the gene matches. CDR3 length: 14 residues. The germline gives CDR1 SGHDT, CDR2 YYEEEE. CDR3 DNA sequence: TGTGCCAGCAGCCCGGACAGGGGAAGCAATGAGCAGTTCTTC. Protein: CASSPDRGSNEQFF.

This clone was picked up one time. The gene calls are TRBV11-2 and TRBJ1-2; possibly TRBD1 for D (5 bases). CDR1 is SGHAT, CDR2 FQNNGV, per germline. CDR3 length: 14 residues. Trimming removed 3 bases at V and 8 bases at J, with 16 bases between. CDR3 coding DNA: TGTGCCAGCAGCTTCTCCCCAGGGTTCCAGGGCTACACCTTC. Translating it yields CASSFSPGFQGYTF.

Comment on this clone: Distinct nucleotide sequences in the sample also encode this CDR3. The chain combines TRBV27 with TRBJ1-1; D is unresolved. The germline gives CDR1 MNHEY, CDR2 SMNVEV (reference sequence). The CDR3 spans 13 residues. The V end lost 3 bases, the J end lost 1 base, and 6 bases lay between the germline ends. The CDR3 here is CASSLMENTEAFF. The DNA for the CDR3 is TGTGCCAGCAGTTTGATGGAGAACACTGAAGCTTTCTTT.

This clone was observed a few times. The chain combines TRBV5-6 with TRBJ2-7; 7 positions match TRBD1. V dropped 4 bases and J dropped 2; count of bases not matched to a gene: 6. Germline V CDR1 and CDR2: SGHDT, YYEEEE. The CDR3 length is 14 residues. CDR3 nucleotide sequence: TGTGCCAGCAGCACCGGGACAGATCCCTACGAGCAGTACTTC. It translates to CASSTGTDPYEQYF.

The gene calls are TRBV6-5 and TRBJ2-5; 7 bases agree with TRBD2. J was trimmed by 4 bases and V by 2 bases; bases with no gene match: 4. The CDR3 is made up of 14 amino acids. The germline V gene encodes CDR1 MNHEY and CDR2 SVGAGI. The CDR3, as DNA: TGTGCCAGCAGTTACAGTGGGGAGGGAGAGACCCAGTACTTC. Translated: CASSYSGEGETQYF.

This clone was counted a few times. The gene calls are TRBV28 and TRBJ2-3, with 10 nucleotides matching TRBD2. CDR1 is MDHEN, CDR2 SYDVKM, per germline. Trimming took 5 bases from V and 2 from J; bases not matched to a gene: 7. This CDR3 has 16 amino acids. The CDR3 loop reads CASSRLAGGDTDTQYF. The CDR3 DNA reads TGTGCCAGCAGTCGCTTAGCGGGAGGCGACACAGATACGCAGTATTTT. The whole variable domain, remainder taken from reference TRBV28 and TRBJ2-3, is DVKVTQSSRYLVKRTGEKVFLECVQDMDHENMFWYRQDPGLGLRLIYFSYDVKMKEKGDIPEGYSVSREKKERFSLILESASTNQTSMYLCASSRLAGGDTDTQYFGPGTRLTVL.